Given below is one T cell receptor (beta chain) in context. Here immunoSEQ multiplex PCR was the method, and the copy in TCRdb shows in-frame clones only, minus some. The sample yields 500,000 to 850,000 clones, more than 70% seen once. This sample stems from a study of shared T cell receptors in the human thymus. Germline assignment: CDR1 MDHEN and CDR2 SYDVKM. The CDR3 runs 15 residues. Trimming took 5 bases from V and 0 from J, leaving 12 bases between them. This sample was also put to use in a study of human thymus T cells. That work states: The study used thymus tissue resected during corrective heart surgery. It looked as if thymic and blood repertoires used V and J genes in a biased way. What related research reported was that thymic repertoires overlapped highly among unrelated individuals.

Specimen: thymocytes. The TCR originated in a boy under two years old with a congenital heart defect. The chain uses TRBV28 and TRBJ2-3; D gene uncertain. The CDR3 DNA follows: TGTGCCAGCAGTATAGCCAGACGGAGCACAGATACGCAGTATTTT. Its translation: CASSIARRSTDTQYF.